These 32 T cell receptor beta chains came from one sample sequenced in a study of blood T cells in healthy people across ages. A J-beta primer mix and a sample-barcoded 5' primer were used in a second PCR of roughly 7 to 12 cycles. TCRdb reprocessed the 5' RACE reads via MiXCR and lists one record per CDR3 protein. This sample yields some 1.8 million distinct CDR3 sequences, of which more than 35% are seen a single time; 23% belongs to the top ten. Sequenced: blood. The receptors come from a human donor in good health.

The CDR3 sequence is CSSSDSAGGLETQYF. In nucleotides, the CDR3 is TGCAGTTCATCAGACTCGGCGGGGGGGCTGGAGACCCAGTACTTC. This rearrangement joins TRBV20-1 to TRBJ2-5, with 9 bases identical to TRBD2. Germline V gene data show CDR1 as DFQATT and CDR2 as SNEGSKA (reference sequence). V shed 8 bases and J 5 bases; nucleotides not matched to a gene: 15. This CDR3 has 15 residues.

The J gene is TRBJ2-7, the V gene TRBV7-9; possible D gene TRBD2, 5 bases. CDR3 size: 14 residues. Trimming removed 5 bases at V and 0 bases at J, with 11 bases between. Germline CDR1 is SEHNR and CDR2 is FQNEAQ (reference sequence). The DNA of the CDR3 is TGTGCCAGCAGCGACTTAGGGAGCTCCTACGAGCAGTACTTC. Translated: CASSDLGSSYEQYF. The entire variable domain, with the rest obtained from reference TRBV7-9 and TRBJ2-7, is as follows: DTGVSQNPRHKITKRGQNVTFRCDPISEHNRLYWYRQTLGQGPEFLTYFQNEAQLEKSRLLSDRFSAERPKGSFSTLEIQRTEQGDSAMYLCASSDLGSSYEQYFGPGTRLTVT.

The V and J genes are TRBV7-9 and TRBJ2-1; no clear D. This CDR3 has 12 amino acids. Trimming pared 5 bases from V and 9 bases from J, leaving 11 bases between. CDR1 SEHNR and CDR2 FQNEAQ come from the germline V gene (reference sequence). The DNA for the CDR3 is TGTGCCAGCAGCCCCAGCTTGGGTGAGCAGTTCTTC. It yields the protein CASSPSLGEQFF.

The chain is built from TRBV5-4 and TRBJ1-1, with 9 bases that match TRBD1. Germline V gives CDR1 SGHNT, CDR2 YYREEE (reference sequence). This CDR3 has 19 amino acids. V gave up 0 bases and J gave up 0 bases; unmatched junction bases: 12. CDR3 bases: TGTGCCAGCAGCTTGGCCCGCGGACAGGGGCGGAACATGAACACTGAAGCTTTCTTT. This translates into CASSLARGQGRNMNTEAFF.

V and J are TRBV5-1 and TRBJ1-1; D gene uncertain. CDR3 length: 15 amino acids. CDR1 and CDR2 (germline): SGHRS, YFSETQ. V gave up 0 bases and J gave up 5 bases, with 14 bases separating them. The CDR3 is CASSLDLGGRTEAFF. As DNA, the CDR3 is TGCGCCAGCAGCTTGGATCTGGGTGGTAGGACTGAAGCTTTCTTT. Filled out from reference TRBV5-1 and TRBJ1-1, the complete variable domain reads KAGVTQTPRYLIKTRGQQVTLSCSPISGHRSVSWYQQTPGQGLQFLFEYFSETQRNKGNFPGRFSGRQFSNSRSEMNVSTLELGDSALYLCASSLDLGGRTEAFFGQGTRLTVV.

The V call is TRBV4-1, the J call TRBJ2-5; D gene uncertain. Germline V lookup: CDR1 MGHRA, CDR2 YSYEKL. V lost 0 bases and J lost 1, with 12 bases in between. CDR3 length: 16 amino acids. The CDR3 region is CASSQDRVQVQETQYF. In DNA form, the CDR3 reads TGCGCCAGCAGCCAAGATCGAGTCCAGGTCCAAGAGACCCAGTACTTC.

The CDR3 here is CASSLVLAGAFYNEQFF. CDR3 sequence (DNA): TGTGCCAGCAGCTTGGTCCTAGCGGGGGCCTTCTACAATGAGCAGTTCTTC. The chain carries TRBV5-5 and TRBJ2-1; TRBD2 aligns across 10 bases. Trimming at V came to 0 bases and at J to 3 bases, leaving 6 bases not matched to a gene. This CDR3 is built from 17 residues. CDR1 and CDR2 (germline): SGHKS, YYEKEE (reference sequence).

Comment on this clonotype: A much larger clone differs by one base, so this may be a read error. This chain joins TRBV4-2 and TRBJ2-4, with D possibly being TRBD1 (6 bases). TRBJ2-7 matches the DNA end more closely, so the J call is doubtful. Germline V lookup: CDR1 LGHNA, CDR2 YNFKEQ. This CDR3 has 14 amino acids. CDR3 bases: TGTGCCAGCAGCCAAGATCAGGGGACGTGCGAGCAGTACTTC. Translating it yields CASSQDQGTCEQYF.

The V call is TRBV4-3, the J call TRBJ2-1, with D uncertain. The V end was cut by 6 bases, the J end by 5 bases, with 14 bases between. This CDR3 is 14 amino acids long. The germline CDR1 and CDR2 sequences are LGHNA and YSLEER. The CDR3 protein is CASSLQLSDNEQFF. The DNA of the CDR3 is TGCGCCAGCAGTCTCCAACTGAGCGACAATGAGCAGTTCTTC.

This clonotype was observed a handful of times. The genes are TRBV4-3 and TRBJ1-1; D is unclear. The V end was cut by 0 bases, the J end by 4 bases, with 12 bases between. The CDR3 runs 15 residues. The germline V gene has CDR1 LGHNA and CDR2 YSLEER. CDR3 nucleotide sequence: TGCGCCAGCAGCCAAGACAGCAATAGACCCACTGAAGCTTTCTTT. Its protein product is CASSQDSNRPTEAFF.

In this sample, this clonotype turned up a few times. This rearrangement joins TRBV6-2 or TRBV6-3 to TRBJ1-5; the D gene is possibly TRBD1 (5 bases). CDR1 and CDR2 (germline): MNHEY, SVGEGT. Trimming stripped 6 bases from V and 2 bases from J, with 20 bases between. The CDR3 totals 17 residues. The CDR3 coding sequence is TGTGCCAGCAGCGCAGGACAATCCAACTTCGGCAATCAGCCCCAGCATTTT. Encoded protein: CASSAGQSNFGNQPQHF.

This clonotype was detected a few times. The J gene is TRBJ1-5, the V gene TRBV20-1, with D unresolved. V was trimmed by 1 base and J by 10 bases, leaving 14 bases between them. Germline V gene lookup returns CDR1 DFQATT and CDR2 SNEGSKA (reference sequence). The CDR3 has 13 residues. CDR3 in amino acids: CSARGATLQPQHF. The DNA for the CDR3 is TGCAGTGCTAGAGGGGCCACCTTACAACCCCAGCATTTT.

CDR3 nucleotides: TGCAGTGCTCACTGGGACCTGGGCTATGGCTACACCTTC. Protein: CSAHWDLGYGYTF. J is TRBJ1-2 and V is TRBV20-1, with D tentatively TRBD1 (5 bases). The CDR3 has 13 residues. Germline values: CDR1 DFQATT, CDR2 SNEGSKA (reference sequence). Trimming removed 5 bases from V and 4 bases from J, with 14 bases in between.

In its sample, this clonotype was seen a few times. The V gene is TRBV12-3 or TRBV12-4, the J gene TRBJ2-3; the D gene is possibly TRBD1 (6 bases). This CDR3 is 16 amino acids long. V lost 5 bases to trimming and J lost 2 bases, with 17 bases between them. The CDR3 region is CASSQTEGGDTDTQYF. Here the CDR3 DNA reads TGTGCCAGCAGTCAGACTGAAGGGGGTGACACAGATACGCAGTATTTT.

This clonotype was observed at least ten times. One end of the junction varies from germline; a read error may be responsible. The chain links TRBV12-3 or TRBV12-4 to TRBJ1-2; no clear D. This CDR3 is built from 13 residues. CDR3 region: CASSLARTYGYTF. In nucleotides, the CDR3 is TGTGCCAGCAGCTTAGCGAGGACCTATGGCTACACCTTC.

With respect to this clonotype: This may arise from a read error, as a much more abundant clone is one base away. The chain employs TRBV12-3 or TRBV12-4 and TRBJ2-5, with D possibly being TRBD2 (7 bases). The CDR3 contains 17 residues. With 2 bases removed from V and 4 bases from J, the gap between germline ends came to 20 bases. The CDR3 reads CASSLIGGDPVRETQYF. The CDR3 DNA reads as TGTGCCAGCAGTTTAATAGGGGGGGACCCGGTTCGAGAGACCCAGTACTTC.

This clonotype was counted between two and nine times. The rearrangement links TRBV6-2 or TRBV6-3 to TRBJ2-7, with 8 bases matching TRBD1. Germline V lookup: CDR1 MNHEY, CDR2 SVGEGT. The CDR3 loop spans 13 amino acids. V was pared by 6 bases and J by 4 bases, with 5 bases of the junction left unmatched. This chain's CDR3 is CASRTDRVYEQYF. CDR3 coding DNA: TGTGCCAGCAGAACGGACAGGGTGTACGAGCAGTACTTC.

This clonotype was recorded a few times. The chain uses TRBV7-3 and TRBJ2-3, with a weak D call TRBD1 (5 bases). Germline assignment: CDR1 SGHTA and CDR2 FQGTGA. The CDR3 is made up of 15 amino acids. V lost 4 bases and J 0 bases, leaving 11 bases between the germline ends. The chain's CDR3 is CASSSWGQSTDTQYF. The CDR3 nucleotides read TGTGCCAGCAGCTCATGGGGCCAAAGCACAGATACGCAGTATTTT.

This chain links TRBV12-3 or TRBV12-4 with TRBJ2-1; D might be TRBD2 (6 bases). Trimming removed 6 bases from V and 6 bases from J, with 9 bases in between. The CDR3 is made up of 12 amino acids. This CDR3 is CASSMTSNEQFF. The CDR3 region has the DNA TGTGCCAGCAGCATGACTAGCAATGAGCAGTTCTTC.

This chain uses TRBV7-3 with TRBJ1-1; D perhaps matches TRBD1 (6 bases). The CDR3 loop spans 13 amino acids. Germline V gene lookup returns CDR1 SGHTA and CDR2 FQGTGA. V was trimmed by 5 bases and J by 5 bases, leaving 12 bases between them. The CDR3 nucleotides read TGTGCCAGCAGCCCTGCAAGGGGGACTGAAGCTTTCTTT. Its protein is CASSPARGTEAFF.

This sequence joins TRBV4-3 and TRBJ2-3; a possible D gene is TRBD1 (5 bases). The ends were cut back, 0 bases at V and 2 bases at J, with 18 bases in the middle. The CDR3 has 18 residues. Per the germline V gene, CDR1 is LGHNA and CDR2 is YSLEER. CDR3 protein: CASSQDGRGSHLTDTQYF. CDR3 DNA: TGCGCCAGCAGCCAAGATGGAAGGGGTTCACACCTCACAGATACGCAGTATTTT.

This clonotype showed up many times. The chain couples TRBV29-1 to TRBJ2-1; 7 bases align to TRBD1. Per germline, CDR1 SQVTM and CDR2 ANQGSEA. The CDR3 has 13 amino acids. After removal of 8 bases from V and 2 bases from J, the junction contained 6 bases not matched to a gene. The CDR3 bases are TGCAGCTCGAGACAGGGTCCCTACAATGAGCAGTTCTTC. Translation: CSSRQGPYNEQFF.

Details on this clonotype: The junction departs from germline at one end; a sequencing error may be responsible. J is TRBJ2-5 and V is TRBV29-1, with D unclear. Germline V CDR1 and CDR2: SQVTM, ANQGSEA. The CDR3 totals 12 residues. CDR3 region: CSVLESQETQYF. The CDR3 DNA follows: TGCAGCGTTTTGGAATCACAAGAGACCCAGTATTTC. The complete variable domain, with remaining parts taken from reference TRBV29-1 and TRBJ2-5, reads SAVISQKPSRDICQRGTSLTIQCQVDSQVTMMFWYRQQPGQSLTLIATANQGSEATYESGFVIDKFPISRPNLTFSTLTVSNMSPEDSSIYLCSVLESQETQYFGPGTRLLVL.

This rearrangement joins TRBV20-1 to TRBJ2-3; D possibly corresponds to TRBD2 (6 bases). The CDR3 has 16 amino acids. Trimming pared 5 bases from V and 8 bases from J, leaving 26 bases between. The germline V gene encodes CDR1 DFQATT and CDR2 SNEGSKA (reference sequence). The CDR3 sequence: CSAGKMIAADARTQYF. The CDR3 DNA follows: TGCAGTGCTGGGAAGATGATAGCGGCCGATGCTCGTACGCAGTATTTT.

This clonotype was detected a few times. The rearrangement joins TRBV13 to TRBJ2-1; the D call may be TRBD1 or TRBD2 (5 bases each). Trimming removed 6 bases at V and 4 bases at J, with 22 bases between. The CDR3 length is 17 residues. Germline loops: CDR1 PRHDT, CDR2 FYEKMQ (reference sequence). DNA of the CDR3: TGTGCCAGCAGACACGATACCGGGACGGCGAGTTACAATGAGCAGTTCTTC. Protein: CASRHDTGTASYNEQFF.

The rearrangement joins TRBV29-1 to TRBJ2-5, with 9 bases identical to TRBD1. Trimming at V came to 3 bases and at J to 5 bases, leaving 4 bases not matched to a gene. The CDR3 covers 13 residues. CDR1 SQVTM and CDR2 ANQGSEA come from the germline V gene. For the CDR3, the DNA is TGCAGCGTTGAGGGGACAGGGCTGGAGACCCAGTACTTC. It specifies CSVEGTGLETQYF.

This rearrangement joins TRBV7-2 to TRBJ2-5; D not resolved. Germline-derived CDR1 and CDR2 are SGHTA and FQGNSA. There are 14 residues in the CDR3. Trimming cost V 1 base and J 0 bases, with 6 bases left between them. This chain's CDR3 is CASSLVANQETQYF. CDR3 DNA: TGTGCCAGCAGCTTAGTGGCCAACCAAGAGACCCAGTACTTC.

This clonotype was seen only a few times. The V call is TRBV12-3 or TRBV12-4, the J call TRBJ1-4; D call uncertain. With 2 bases removed from V and 8 bases from J, the gap between germline ends came to 12 bases. The CDR3 length is 14 residues. The CDR3 DNA follows: TGTGCCAGCAGTTTAAGTTCCGGAGGGGAAAAACTGTTTTTT. It codes for CASSLSSGGEKLFF.

The CDR3 nucleotides are TGCGCCAGCAGCACAGGGACAGGGCCATGGAAAAACATTCAGTACTTC. This sequence encodes CASSTGTGPWKNIQYF. This chain joins TRBV5-1 and TRBJ2-4; 9 bases are a match to TRBD1. The CDR3 is 16 residues long. Germline CDR1 and CDR2: SGHRS and YFSETQ. V lost 4 bases, J lost 4 bases, and 9 bases stayed unmatched.

V is TRBV2 and J is TRBJ2-7; D is unresolved. The ends were cut back, 6 bases at V and 0 bases at J, with 12 bases in the middle. Looked up from germline, CDR1 is SNHLY and CDR2 is FYNNEI. The CDR3 runs to 14 residues. CDR3 bases: TGTGCCAGCAGCCGTGACGGGTTCTCCTACGAGCAGTACTTC. It yields the protein CASSRDGFSYEQYF.

V gene TRBV20-1 combines with J gene TRBJ1-2, with D unclear. The CDR3 spans 12 residues. Trimming cost V 3 bases and J 7 bases, with 12 bases left between them. Germline values: CDR1 DFQATT, CDR2 SNEGSKA (reference sequence). The DNA for the CDR3 is TGCAGTGCTAGTGAGGAGCTGGGTGGCTACACCTTC. This encodes CSASEELGGYTF.

V gene TRBV4-2 combines with J gene TRBJ1-1; D uncertain. V lost 1 base and J lost 3, with 21 bases in between. Per germline, CDR1 LGHNA and CDR2 YNFKEQ. The CDR3 runs to 18 residues. CDR3 sequence reads: CASSQGRVGWEAHTEAFF. DNA for the CDR3: TGTGCCAGCAGCCAAGGAAGAGTAGGCTGGGAGGCCCACACTGAAGCTTTCTTT.